Below are 26 T cell receptor beta chains sequenced from a single sample in a study of shared clonotypes between healthy human individuals (dated by TCRdb to between 2020 and 2021). Library preparation used the immunoSEQ multiplex PCR assay. In TCRdb, the immuneACCESS table is reduced to in-frame sequences with V and J assigned. These tables do not hold every clone; where another copy was compared, an unresolved V gene accounts for under half, and the others remain unexplained. For this sample there are 2,100,000 or so clones; 90% to 97% appear just once. 0.1% to 0.15% of the sample is taken by the ten largest. The specimen was naive CD4+ T cells sorted from blood. Read against the paper, the sample's cell subset or site label means: CD45RA+ positively selected. The receptors stem from a man younger than 35 in good health.

This chain connects TRBV21-1 to TRBJ2-3; TRBD2, as called in the table, went unchecked against the DNA. TRBV21-1 is deemed a pseudogene. The CDR3 sequence is 17 residues long. The CDR3 loop is CASSPGPLRREEDTQYF. The CDR3 DNA sequence: TGTGCCAGCAGCCCCGGACCCCTTAGGAGGGAGGAAGATACGCAGTATTTT.

V gene TRBV27 combines with J gene TRBJ2-7; no clear D. The CDR3 length is 14 residues. Germline-derived CDR1 and CDR2 are MNHEY and SMNVEV (reference sequence). The ends were cut back, 3 bases at V and 2 bases at J, with 11 bases in the middle. Here the CDR3 DNA reads TGTGCCAGCAGTTTGGCGGACGGCCCCTACGAGCAGTACTTC. It translates to CASSLADGPYEQYF.

The CDR3 DNA reads TGCGCCAGCAGCTCATCCCGACTAGCTCAGCCAGATACGCAGTATTTT. This sequence encodes CASSSSRLAQPDTQYF. The gene calls are TRBV5-1 and TRBJ2-3, with 7 bases that match TRBD2. The J segment lost 4 bases and the V segment lost 3 bases, leaving 11 bases of the junction unmatched. Germline loops: CDR1 SGHRS, CDR2 YFSETQ. CDR3 length equals 16 residues.

V and J are TRBV12-5 and TRBJ2-3; tentatively, D is TRBD2 (5 bases). The CDR3 covers 16 residues. Germline V lookup: CDR1 LGHNT, CDR2 FRNRAP. Trimming took off 1 base at V and 2 bases at J, with 13 bases between the two ends. CDR3 sequence: CASGLGADRDTDTQYF. The DNA of the CDR3 is TGTGCTAGTGGTTTGGGGGCGGACCGGGACACAGATACGCAGTATTTT. Complete variable domain (other parts from reference TRBV12-5 and TRBJ2-3): DARVTQTPRHKVTEMGQEVTMRCQPILGHNTVFWYRQTMMQGLELLAYFRNRAPLDDSGMPKDRFSAEMPDATLATLKIQPSEPRDSAVYFCASGLGADRDTDTQYFGPGTRLTVL.

The J gene is TRBJ2-3, the V gene TRBV7-3; D unclear. CDR3 length equals 14 residues. CDR1 is SGHTA and CDR2 is FQGTGA in the germline V gene. V dropped 5 bases and J dropped 3 bases, with 12 bases sitting between them. The CDR3 loop reads CASSPGLRTDTQYF. CDR3 bases: TGTGCCAGCAGCCCAGGCCTACGGACAGATACGCAGTATTTT.

V is TRBV30 and J is TRBJ1-1, with D unclear. V gave up 5 bases and J gave up 6 bases, with 25 bases separating them. Germline CDR1 reads GTSNPN; CDR2 reads SVGIG (reference sequence). This CDR3 spans 16 amino acids. This CDR3 reads CAWEPSRGSAIAEAFF. The CDR3, as DNA: TGTGCCTGGGAGCCTTCCCGGGGATCCGCGATAGCTGAAGCTTTCTTT. Full variable domain (outside the CDR3, taken from reference TRBV30 and TRBJ1-1): SQTIHQWPATLVQPVGSPLSLECTVEGTSNPNLYWYRQAAGRGLQLLFYSVGIGQISSEVPQNLSASRPQDRQFILSSKKLLLSDSGFYLCAWEPSRGSAIAEAFFGQGTRLTVV.

The chain combines TRBV7-8 with TRBJ1-5; D is unresolved. The CDR3 totals 14 residues. Between the trimmed V and J ends, which lost 1 base and 8 bases, there was a span of 12 bases. Germline CDR1 is SGHVS and CDR2 is FQNEAQ. The CDR3 sequence: CASSLGDHLKPQHF. CDR3 nucleotides: TGTGCCAGCAGCTTAGGGGATCATCTTAAGCCCCAGCATTTT.

The chain combines TRBV4-3 with TRBJ2-7; 13 bases map to TRBD2. Germline CDR1 reads LGHNA; CDR2 reads YSLEER. The CDR3 loop spans 15 amino acids. J gave up 5 bases and V 1 base, and 2 bases lay outside the gene matches. The CDR3, as DNA: TGCGCCAGCAGCCAAGTAGGACTAGCGGGAGACGAGCAGTACTTC. Translating gives CASSQVGLAGDEQYF.

The chain carries TRBV28 and TRBJ2-7, with TRBD1 matching over 10 bases. From germline, CDR1 is MDHEN and CDR2 SYDVKM. The CDR3 extends over 15 amino acids. J was trimmed by 4 bases and V by 2 bases; bases with no gene match: 5. CDR3 residues: CASSLRQGALYEQYF. DNA for the CDR3: TGTGCCAGCAGTTTACGACAGGGGGCCCTATACGAGCAGTACTTC.

The chain carries TRBV19 and TRBJ1-5; the D is unclear. The ends were cut back, 7 bases at V and 1 base at J, with 8 bases in the middle. The germline CDR1 and CDR2 sequences are LNHDA and SQIVND (reference sequence). This CDR3 is 13 amino acids long. CDR3 protein: CASKSESNQPQHF. The DNA of the CDR3 is TGTGCCAGTAAATCAGAGAGCAATCAGCCCCAGCATTTT.

V and J are TRBV5-1 and TRBJ2-2, with a weak D call TRBD1 (6 bases). Per germline, CDR1 SGHRS and CDR2 YFSETQ. Trimming shortened V by 0 bases and J by 5 bases, and 11 bases separated the two germline ends. The CDR3 is 15 amino acids. DNA of the CDR3: TGCGCCAGCAGCTTGGCAGGGGCGCCTACCGGGGAGCTGTTTTTT. Its protein product is CASSLAGAPTGELFF.

The chain recombines TRBV25-1 with TRBJ1-1; D is perhaps TRBD1 (5 bases). Deletions cut 2 bases from V and 1 base from J, with 14 bases between. The germline gives CDR1 MGHDK, CDR2 SYGVNS. This CDR3 contains 16 residues. The CDR3 nucleotides read TGTGCCAGCAGTGAAGGTGCCAGGGTCGGGAACACTGAAGCTTTCTTT. It is translated as CASSEGARVGNTEAFF. The full variable domain, completed using reference TRBV25-1 and TRBJ1-1, is EADIYQTPRYLVIGTGKKITLECSQTMGHDKMYWYQQDPGMELHLIHYSYGVNSTEKGDLSSESTVSRIRTEHFPLTLESARPSHTSQYLCASSEGARVGNTEAFFGQGTRLTVV.

CDR3 nucleotide sequence: TGTGCCAGCAGCTCGGGACTTCTAAAGCCGACTAGCTCCTACAATGAGCAGTTCTTC. As protein: CASSSGLLKPTSSYNEQFF. J is TRBJ2-1 and V is TRBV5-4, with D perhaps matching TRBD2 (6 bases). V was clipped by 3 bases and J by 0 bases, with 22 bases between them. The CDR3 length is 19 residues. Germline CDR1 and CDR2: SGHNT and YYREEE (reference sequence).

The chain uses TRBV7-2 and TRBJ2-7, with a possible D match to TRBD1 (6 bases). The CDR3 is made up of 16 amino acids. The germline gives CDR1 SGHTA, CDR2 FQGNSA. Trimming pared 1 base from V and 2 bases from J, leaving 15 bases between. The CDR3 loop is CASSLVLSGGPYEQYF. The CDR3 coding sequence is TGTGCCAGCAGCTTAGTTCTGTCTGGGGGCCCCTACGAGCAGTACTTC.

The chain employs TRBV2 and TRBJ1-5; 7 bases line up with TRBD1. The V segment lost 4 bases and the J segment 3 bases; nucleotides outside the gene matches: 3. Germline CDR1 is SNHLY and CDR2 is FYNNEI. CDR3 size: 14 residues. The CDR3 region is CASSGGQSNQPQHF. In DNA, the CDR3 is TGTGCCAGCAGTGGGGGACAGTCCAATCAGCCCCAGCATTTT.

The genes are TRBV2 and TRBJ1-2; TRBD1 might be the D (5 bases). The CDR3 spans 15 residues. Deletions cut 1 base from V and 0 bases from J, with 9 bases between. Per germline, CDR1 SNHLY and CDR2 FYNNEI. DNA of the CDR3: TGTGCCAGCAGTGAAGAGACAGTGTCTAACTATGGCTACACCTTC. This codes for CASSEETVSNYGYTF.

This chain uses TRBV11-2 with TRBJ1-1, with 8 bases aligning to TRBD1. This CDR3 region has 17 residues. The V gene's germline CDR1 is SGHAT and CDR2 FQNNGV. V shed 4 bases and J 1 base; nucleotides not matched to a gene: 11. The CDR3 nucleotides are TGTGCCAGCAGCTCGAACCCAGGGGGCGGTCGGAACACTGAAGCTTTCTTT. This translates into CASSSNPGGGRNTEAFF.

V is TRBV7-9 and J is TRBJ1-1, with 9 nucleotides matching TRBD1. The length of the CDR3 is 15 residues. V gave up 6 bases and J gave up 1 base; unmatched junction bases: 6. Germline V gives CDR1 SEHNR, CDR2 FQNEAQ (reference sequence). Written as DNA, the CDR3 is TGTGCCAGCAGACAACGGACAGGGGCGAACACTGAAGCTTTCTTT. It codes for CASRQRTGANTEAFF.

This clone was counted once. The rearrangement joins TRBV27 to TRBJ2-7; D is perhaps TRBD1 (7 bases). The CDR3 is made up of 15 amino acids. The germline V and J ends were trimmed by 3 bases and 0 bases, with 12 bases remaining between them. Germline-derived CDR1 and CDR2 are MNHEY and SMNVEV (reference sequence). CDR3 region: CASSFAGQPSYEQYF. The CDR3 region has the DNA TGTGCCAGCAGTTTCGCGGGACAGCCCTCCTACGAGCAGTACTTC.

V gene TRBV29-1 combines with J gene TRBJ1-3; maybe TRBD1 (5 bases). Trimming stripped 1 base from V and 4 bases from J, with 11 bases between. Germline CDR1 SQVTM, CDR2 ANQGSEA. The CDR3 is made up of 14 amino acids. The CDR3 bases are TGCAGCGTTGAAGCTGGGGGATCAGGAAACACCATATATTTT. Its translation is CSVEAGGSGNTIYF.

The chain joins TRBV6-1 to TRBJ1-3; D possibly corresponds to TRBD1 (5 bases). The CDR3 has 17 residues. Trimming stripped 1 base from V and 2 bases from J, with 15 bases between. Germline V gene sequence: CDR1 MNHNS, CDR2 SASEGT. The chain's CDR3 is CASSEVFRGGPGNTIYF. In DNA form, the CDR3 reads TGTGCCAGCAGTGAAGTTTTTCGCGGGGGACCTGGAAACACCATATATTTT.

DNA for the CDR3: TGTGCCAGCAGCTTAGTTGGGCAAAATGAGCAGTTCTTC. Translated, it gives CASSLVGQNEQFF. The chain joins TRBV7-9 to TRBJ2-1; D unresolved. The CDR3 is 13 amino acids. The germline V and J ends were trimmed by 1 base and 7 bases, with 8 bases remaining between them. The germline V gene encodes CDR1 SEHNR and CDR2 FQNEAQ (reference sequence).

As concerns this clone: Distinct nucleotide sequences in the sample also encode this CDR3. This rearrangement joins TRBV18 to TRBJ1-4; TRBD1 aligns across 7 bases. J was trimmed by 3 bases and V by 3 bases; bases with no gene match: 4. The CDR3 sequence is 15 residues long. CDR1 and CDR2 from the germline V gene are KGHSH and LQKENI. CDR3 region: CASSPPGTANEKLFF. The CDR3 bases are TGTGCCAGCTCACCGCCCGGGACAGCTAATGAAAAACTGTTTTTT.

Concerning this clone itself: Other DNA sequences of this sample code for an identical CDR3. The chain recombines TRBV18 with TRBJ2-5; 8 nucleotides match TRBD1. V lost 2 bases, J lost 4 bases, and 6 bases stayed unmatched. In germline, CDR1 is KGHSH, CDR2 LQKENI. This CDR3 spans 15 amino acids. The CDR3 sequence: CASSPGTGGRETQYF. Written as DNA, the CDR3 is TGTGCCAGCTCACCAGGGACAGGAGGCAGAGAGACCCAGTACTTC.

The chain has TRBV30 and TRBJ1-4, with 7 bases lining up with TRBD1. This CDR3 contains 14 residues. In germline, CDR1 is GTSNPN, CDR2 SVGIG (reference sequence). The V segment lost 0 bases and the J segment 8 bases; nucleotides outside the gene matches: 6. The CDR3 spells CAWSVQGRKEKLFF. Written as DNA, the CDR3 is TGTGCCTGGAGTGTACAGGGGCGGAAAGAAAAACTGTTTTTT. The variable domain in full, completed from reference TRBV30 and TRBJ1-4, reads SQTIHQWPATLVQPVGSPLSLECTVEGTSNPNLYWYRQAAGRGLQLLFYSVGIGQISSEVPQNLSASRPQDRQFILSSKKLLLSDSGFYLCAWSVQGRKEKLFFGSGTQLSVL.

This chain uses TRBV19 with TRBJ2-5, with unresolved D. The ends were cut back, 7 bases at V and 5 bases at J, with 17 bases in the middle. Germline V gives CDR1 LNHDA, CDR2 SQIVND (reference sequence). CDR3 size: 14 residues. The CDR3 coding sequence is TGTGCCAGTACCCCAGGCCCGTCGTCTGAGACCCAGTACTTC. It translates to CASTPGPSSETQYF.